The clone carrying this TCR beta chain was found a few times. Compared with germline, one end of the junction differs, possibly owing to a read error. This sample is drawn from a study of early T cells in non-severe SARS-CoV-2 infection. TCRdb independently ran MiXCR on the 5' RACE reads; one entry per CDR3 protein. Of about 68,000 distinct CDR3 sequences listed, 11% are singletons. This CDR3 comprises 15 residues. Germline V lookup: CDR1 DFQATT, CDR2 SNEGSKA (reference sequence). The receptor was isolated from an adult who was a healthcare worker with PCR-confirmed SARS-CoV-2 infection or an uninfected control (not recorded which). The chain links TRBV20-1 to TRBJ1-5, with a weak D call TRBD1 (5 bases). The sample comprised whole blood. In DNA, the CDR3 is TGCAGTGCAACGGACGGGGGATCCACCAATCAGCCCCAGCTTTTT. Amino acid sequence: CSATDGGSTNQPQLF.